This is a list of T cell receptor beta chains from one sample in a study of beta chain features in type 1 diabetes. Only in-frame clones appear in the TCRdb table, and some are missing; sequencing was by immunoSEQ multiplex PCR. The sample comprises about 160,000 clones, roughly 59% of which are singletons, and under 0.1% rests with the top ten. The sample comprised naive CD4+ T cells from blood. Receptor source: a man between 25 and 39 years old with type 1 diabetes. Both conserved end residues are part of each CDR3. The D gene is left open where the match is weak. The size field is filled for only some rows; it gives once, few, many or a size class.

>.|TRBJ1-2|TRBV4-3|.
TGCGCCAGCAGTCTGACCGGGGGGCCTTATGGCTACACCTTC
CASSLTGGPYGYTF
>TRBD1|TRBJ1-2|TRBV4-3|.
TGCGCCAGCAGCCAACCCCCCGCGGGACAGGGAGGTTTTGGCTACACCTTC
CASSQPPAGQGGFGYTF
>.|TRBJ2-5|TRBV6-5|.
TGTGCCAGCAGTTTCGGGTCGGCGGCGGGACAAGAGACCCAGTACTTC
CASSFGSAAGQETQYF
>.|TRBJ2-7|TRBV4-2|.
TGTGCCAGCAGCCAAGATCAGCTGTCCGAGCAGTACTTC
CASSQDQLSEQYF
>.|TRBJ2-3|TRBV9|.
TGTGCCAGCAGCGTAGGCGCTAGTGATCGCACAGATACGCAGTATTTT
CASSVGASDRTDTQYF
>TRBD1|TRBJ1-6|TRBV10-3|.
TGTGCCATCAGTAGGGGGCTGTATTCACCCCTCCACTTT
CAISRGLYSPLHF
>.|TRBJ2-5|TRBV25-1|.
TGTGCCAGCAGTGAAGGGCAGCTCCCTCGGGAGACCCAGTACTTC
CASSEGQLPRETQYF
>.|TRBJ1-6|TRBV7-2|.
TGTGCCAGCAGCTTAGGCCGCTGGTATAATTCACCCCTCCACTTT
CASSLGRWYNSPLHF
>TRBD2|TRBJ2-1|TRBV7-9|few
TGTGCCAGCAGACCTCGGGACTATCTTCCCAATGAGCAGTTCTTC
CASRPRDYLPNEQFF
>.|TRBJ1-2|TRBV7-2|.
TGTGCCAGCAGCTTAGACCAGTCTGGCTACACCTTC
CASSLDQSGYTF
>.|TRBJ1-2|TRBV7-9|.
TGTGCCAGCAGCTTAGTTGGGGATGGCTACACCTTC
CASSLVGDGYTF
>.|TRBJ2-3|TRBV15|few
TGTGCCACCAGCCTTGATATAGGTACGCAGTATTTT
CATSLDIGTQYF
>.|TRBJ2-3|TRBV4-3|.
TGCGCCAGCAGCCAAGAGCAGGGGCCGTATACGCAGTATTTT
CASSQEQGPYTQYF
>.|TRBJ2-4|TRBV6-6|once
TGTGCCAGCAGCCCCGGACTAGCCAAAAACATTCAGTACTTC
CASSPGLAKNIQYF
>TRBD2|TRBJ2-5|TRBV10-3|few
TGTGCCATCAGTGCCGGGACTAGACAAGAGACCCAGTACTTC
CAISAGTRQETQYF
>.|TRBJ2-3|TRBV7-9|.
TGTGCCAGCAGTAGCACAGATACGCAGTATTTT
CASSSTDTQYF
>TRBD1|TRBJ2-1|TRBV4-3|.
TGCGCCAGCAGCCAAGAGGAAACCCCAGGGGGCAATGAGCAGTTCTTC
CASSQEETPGGNEQFF
>.|TRBJ2-7|TRBV15|.
TGTGCCACCAGCAGAGGATCCTACGAGCAGTACTTC
CATSRGSYEQYF
>.|TRBJ1-4|TRBV30|.
TGTGCCTGGAGTGTGTCACGGACAAATGAAAAACTGTTTTTT
CAWSVSRTNEKLFF
>.|TRBJ1-1|TRBV18|.
TGTGCCAGCTCACCGAGAGCGGGATCGGAGGGGGAGGCTTTCTTT
CASSPRAGSEGEAFF
>TRBD2|TRBJ2-5|TRBV12-5|.
TGTGCTAGTGGTTTGGGACTAGCGGACCAAGAGACCCAGTACTTC
CASGLGLADQETQYF
>TRBD1|TRBJ1-2|TRBV25-1|.
TGTGCCAGGCCGACAGGGTCAGGCTATGGCTACACCTTC
CARPTGSGYGYTF
>TRBD1|TRBJ1-5|TRBV19|.
TGTGCCAGTAGTATAGAAGGGGGCGGTCAGCCCCAGCATTTT
CASSIEGGGQPQHF
>TRBD2|TRBJ2-1|TRBV29-1|.
TGCAGCGTTCAGACTAGCGGGGGGTTCAGCTCCTACAATGAGCAGTTCTTC
CSVQTSGGFSSYNEQFF
>.|TRBJ2-5|TRBV25-1|.
TGTGCCAGCAGTGAAGGTTGGGGGATGTCAGAGACCCAGTACTTC
CASSEGWGMSETQYF
>TRBD2|TRBJ2-5|TRBV6-5|.
TGTGCCAGCAGTTCGTTGACTAGCGGGGAGACCCAGTACTTC
CASSSLTSGETQYF
>.|TRBJ1-1|TRBV5-1|.
TGCGCCAGCAGCTTGGGTCTGAACACTGAAGCTTTCTTT
CASSLGLNTEAFF
>.|TRBJ1-6|TRBV6-5|once
TGTGCCAGCAGCCCGGCGGGGGCAAACCCTCACTTT
CASSPAGANPHF
>.|TRBJ1-6|TRBV5-1|once
TGCGCCAGCAGCTTGGCCTCGGGACGGGGAGATAATTCACCCCTCCACTTT
CASSLASGRGDNSPLHF
>.|TRBJ2-5|TRBV30|few
TGTGCCTGGCGCCCAATGGGGGACGATGAGACCCAGTACTTC
CAWRPMGDDETQYF
>.|TRBJ2-2|TRBV9|.
TGTGCCAGCAGGCGGGACGGTAACACCGGGGAGCTGTTTTTT
CASRRDGNTGELFF
>.|TRBJ2-5|TRBV5-4|few
TGTGCCAGCAGCTTGGTGGGCGGGGAAGAGACCCAGTACTTC
CASSLVGGEETQYF
>.|TRBJ2-3|TRBV21-1|few
TGTGCCAGCAGCAAAGGCGGGGGCAGAGCAGATACGCAGTATTTT
CASSKGGGRADTQYF
>TRBD1|TRBJ2-4|TRBV28|.
TGTGCCAGCAGCCTCGACAGGGAGTCTCGCATTCAGTACTTC
CASSLDRESRIQYF
>.|TRBJ1-1|TRBV30|.
TGTGCCTGGACCCCCTTCGAGGGTTCGAACACTGAAGCTTTCTTT
CAWTPFEGSNTEAFF
>TRBD1|TRBJ2-7|TRBV18|.
TGTGCCAGCTCACAGCCGGGACAGAGCTCCTACGAGCAGTACTTC
CASSQPGQSSYEQYF
>.|TRBJ1-2|TRBV15|.
TGTGCCACCAGCAGAGATAGCTATGGCTACACCTTC
CATSRDSYGYTF
>.|TRBJ1-2|TRBV20-1|.
TGCACCGCCCGGGTGACAAATGGCTACACCTTC
CTARVTNGYTF
>.|TRBJ2-3|TRBV6-6|.
TGTGCCAGCCGGTCTAGTGGGAACTCTGGCACAGATACGCAGTATTTT
CASRSSGNSGTDTQYF
>.|TRBJ2-5|TRBV4-3|.
TGCGCCAGCAGCCAAGGGCGAGAAACGACCCTTCAAGAGACCCAGTACTTC
CASSQGRETTLQETQYF
>TRBD2|TRBJ2-5|TRBV7-7|.
TGTGCTAGCAGCTTGGGGAGTAGCGGGGAGGAGACCCAGTACTTC
CASSLGSSGEETQYF
>.|TRBJ2-1|TRBV7-2|.
TGTGCCAGCAGCTTAGGGGGACGCCTTAGAGATGAGCAGTTCTTC
CASSLGGRLRDEQFF
>.|TRBJ2-7|TRBV29-1|.
TGCAGCGTTGGTGGGGAGCCCTACGAGCAGTACTTC
CSVGGEPYEQYF
>.|TRBJ2-7|TRBV7-2|.
TGTGCCAGCAGCACGGGGGTCCCGCCCTACGAGCAGTACTTC
CASSTGVPPYEQYF
>TRBD1|TRBJ2-4|TRBV27|.
TGTGCCAGCAGTCGACAGGGACAGGGATTAAACATTCAGTACTTC
CASSRQGQGLNIQYF
>.|TRBJ2-7|TRBV7-2|few
TGTGCCAGCAGCTTAGCATACTACGAGCAGTACTTC
CASSLAYYEQYF
>.|TRBJ1-3|TRBV10-3|.
TGTGCCATCAGTGAATCAGACTCTGGAAACACCATATATTTT
CAISESDSGNTIYF